A selection of T cell receptor beta chains follows, all from one sample in a study of T cells in localized non-small cell lung cancer. Produced via immunoSEQ multiplex PCR; TCRdb's table is partial and in-frame only. The sample shows 78,000 or so clones, 84% of them seen only once. Material: peripheral blood, obtained before any cancer treatment. All receptors derive from a man aged 40 to 70 with stage I lung adenocarcinoma. The CDR3 runs from the conserved cysteine through the conserved F or W. The order of the fields is clone size, CDR3 length, V gene, D gene, J gene, CDR3 protein, CDR3 DNA. A D gene is named only where the DNA matches it firmly. The size entry is marked missing in some rows and otherwise reads once, few, many or a size class.

clone_size: .
cdr3_length: 14
v_call: TRBV19
d_call: .
j_call: TRBJ1-5
cdr3_aa: CASTITGTRQPQHF
cdr3_nt: TGTGCCAGTACCATAACAGGGACTCGTCAGCCCCAGCATTTT

clone_size: .
cdr3_length: 17
v_call: TRBV11-3
d_call: .
j_call: TRBJ2-1
cdr3_aa: CASSLGVRGSRDNEQFF
cdr3_nt: TGTGCCAGCAGCTTAGGCGTCCGGGGCTCAAGGGACAATGAGCAGTTCTTC

clone_size: .
cdr3_length: 13
v_call: TRBV19
d_call: .
j_call: TRBJ1-1
cdr3_aa: CASSIYGNTEAFF
cdr3_nt: TGTGCCAGTAGTATATACGGGAACACTGAAGCTTTCTTT

clone_size: .
cdr3_length: 15
v_call: TRBV7-8
d_call: .
j_call: TRBJ2-7
cdr3_aa: CASSLARRYSYEQYF
cdr3_nt: TGTGCCAGCAGCTTAGCCCGCAGGTACTCCTACGAGCAGTACTTC

clone_size: .
cdr3_length: 13
v_call: TRBV6-5
d_call: .
j_call: TRBJ1-1
cdr3_aa: CASSYMGYTEAFF
cdr3_nt: TGTGCCAGCAGTTACATGGGGTACACTGAAGCTTTCTTT

clone_size: few
cdr3_length: 13
v_call: TRBV30
d_call: .
j_call: TRBJ2-3
cdr3_aa: CAWAPDYTDTQYF
cdr3_nt: TGTGCCTGGGCCCCGGACTACACAGATACGCAGTATTTT

clone_size: .
cdr3_length: 12
v_call: TRBV2
d_call: TRBD2
j_call: TRBJ2-7
cdr3_aa: CASRRIAGEQYF
cdr3_nt: TGTGCCAGCAGAAGAATAGCGGGGGAGCAGTACTTC

clone_size: .
cdr3_length: 14
v_call: TRBV2
d_call: .
j_call: TRBJ2-7
cdr3_aa: CASFDDRSGNEQYF
cdr3_nt: TGTGCCAGCTTTGACGACAGGTCGGGCAACGAGCAGTACTTC

clone_size: .
cdr3_length: 11
v_call: TRBV7-9
d_call: .
j_call: TRBJ2-7
cdr3_aa: CASSTTYEQYF
cdr3_nt: TGTGCCAGCAGTACCACTTACGAGCAGTACTTC

clone_size: .
cdr3_length: 13
v_call: TRBV7-9
d_call: .
j_call: TRBJ2-3
cdr3_aa: CASSPTSTDTQYF
cdr3_nt: TGTGCCAGCAGCCCAACTAGCACAGATACGCAGTATTTT

clone_size: .
cdr3_length: 14
v_call: TRBV9
d_call: .
j_call: TRBJ1-2
cdr3_aa: CASSVAQEAGGYTF
cdr3_nt: TGTGCCAGCAGCGTAGCCCAGGAGGCTGGAGGCTACACCTTC

clone_size: .
cdr3_length: 15
v_call: TRBV4-1
d_call: .
j_call: TRBJ1-5
cdr3_aa: CASSQDTGRNQPQHF
cdr3_nt: TGCGCCAGCAGCCAAGATACAGGGAGGAATCAGCCCCAGCATTTT

clone_size: few
cdr3_length: 14
v_call: TRBV5-1
d_call: .
j_call: TRBJ2-1
cdr3_aa: CASSLEGGYNEQFF
cdr3_nt: TGCGCCAGCAGCTTGGAGGGCGGTTACAATGAGCAGTTCTTC

clone_size: .
cdr3_length: 15
v_call: TRBV5-1
d_call: TRBD1
j_call: TRBJ2-5
cdr3_aa: CASSLEGGRVEAQYF
cdr3_nt: TGCGCCAGCAGCTTGGAAGGGGGCAGAGTAGAGGCCCAGTACTTC

clone_size: .
cdr3_length: 15
v_call: TRBV5-8
d_call: .
j_call: TRBJ2-5
cdr3_aa: CASSLSAVGGETQYF
cdr3_nt: TGTGCCAGCAGCCTGTCGGCAGTAGGGGGAGAGACCCAGTACTTC

clone_size: .
cdr3_length: 14
v_call: TRBV5-1
d_call: TRBD2
j_call: TRBJ2-7
cdr3_aa: CASSSGGGFDEQYF
cdr3_nt: TGCGCCAGCAGCTCCGGCGGGGGGTTCGACGAGCAGTACTTC